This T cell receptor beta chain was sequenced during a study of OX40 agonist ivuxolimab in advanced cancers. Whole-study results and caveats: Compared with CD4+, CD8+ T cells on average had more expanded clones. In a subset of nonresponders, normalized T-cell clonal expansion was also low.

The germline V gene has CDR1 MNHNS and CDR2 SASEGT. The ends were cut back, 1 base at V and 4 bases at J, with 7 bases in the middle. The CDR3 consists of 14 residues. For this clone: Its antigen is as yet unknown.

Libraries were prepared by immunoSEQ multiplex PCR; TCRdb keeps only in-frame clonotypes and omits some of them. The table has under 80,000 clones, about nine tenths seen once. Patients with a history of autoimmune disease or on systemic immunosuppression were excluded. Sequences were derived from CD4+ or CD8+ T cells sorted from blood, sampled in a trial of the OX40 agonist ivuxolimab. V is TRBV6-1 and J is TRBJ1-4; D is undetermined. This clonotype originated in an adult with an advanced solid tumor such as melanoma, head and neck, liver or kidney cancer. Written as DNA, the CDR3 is TGTGCCAGCAGTGAAGGAGTGGATAATGAAAAACTGTTTTTT. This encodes CASSEGVDNEKLFF.